What follows are 21 T cell receptor beta chains derived from one specimen sequenced in a study of T cell responses to AZD1222 COVID-19 vaccine. Produced via immunoSEQ multiplex PCR; TCRdb's table is partial and in-frame only. The table includes about 110,000 clones, around 84% detected once. Sample: peripheral blood, taken on day 0 of AZD1222 vaccination. The receptors were sampled from an adult in good health.

The CDR3 reads CSARLAAEQYF. CDR3 bases: TGCAGTGCTAGGCTAGCGGCCGAGCAGTACTTC. V and J are TRBV20-1 and TRBJ2-7, with 7 bases matching TRBD2. V dropped 3 bases and J dropped 6; count of bases not matched to a gene: 2. The germline V gene encodes CDR1 DFQATT and CDR2 SNEGSKA (reference sequence). The CDR3 loop spans 11 amino acids.

This chain connects TRBV11-3 to TRBJ2-7; maybe TRBD1 (6 bases). V was clipped by 0 bases and J by 3 bases, with 15 bases between them. This CDR3 contains 16 residues. Per the germline V gene, CDR1 is SGHNT and CDR2 is YENEEA. CDR3 in amino acids: CASSLDRPGQNYEQYF. As DNA, the CDR3 is TGTGCCAGCAGCTTAGATCGTCCAGGACAGAACTACGAGCAGTACTTC.

The chain employs TRBV7-2 and TRBJ1-1, with D perhaps TRBD1 (5 bases). The CDR3 sequence is 16 residues long. CDR1 and CDR2 (germline): SGHTA, FQGNSA. V was shortened by 6 bases and J by 1 base, with 18 bases between the two germline ends. CDR3: CASRPAGDLGNTEAFF. CDR3 nucleotide sequence: TGTGCCAGCAGACCGGCGGGGGACTTGGGGAACACTGAAGCTTTCTTT.

As regards this clone: Other DNA sequences within the sample encode an identical CDR3. The chain uses TRBV5-1 and TRBJ1-2, with D perhaps matching TRBD1 (5 bases). This CDR3 region has 13 residues. The V end lost 5 bases, the J end lost 1 base, and 9 bases lay between the germline ends. Germline lookup yields CDR1 SGHRS and CDR2 YFSETQ. This CDR3 is CASSSQGNYGYTF. The CDR3 DNA reads as TGCGCCAGCAGTTCGCAGGGTAACTATGGCTACACCTTC.

V and J are TRBV18 and TRBJ2-2, with a tentative D call TRBD2 (6 bases). The CDR3 has 15 amino acids. The V and J ends lost 5 bases and 0 bases respectively, with 10 bases between them. Germline-derived CDR1 and CDR2 are KGHSH and LQKENI. CDR3 loop: CASSSLASNTGELFF. For the CDR3, the DNA is TGTGCCAGCTCATCCCTAGCGTCGAACACCGGGGAGCTGTTTTTT.

The chain recombines TRBV2 with TRBJ1-6; D possibly corresponds to TRBD1 (5 bases). This CDR3 has 15 residues. V lost 4 bases to trimming and J lost 7 bases, with 14 bases between them. Per the germline V gene, CDR1 is SNHLY and CDR2 is FYNNEI. The CDR3 protein is CASSAQGAPNSPLHF. CDR3 in DNA: TGTGCCAGCAGTGCCCAGGGTGCCCCAAATTCACCCCTCCACTTT.

V is TRBV3-1 (or the pseudogene TRBV3-2) and J is TRBJ1-5; maybe TRBD1 (5 bases). V was trimmed by 0 bases and J by 2 bases, leaving 14 bases between them. This CDR3 has 17 residues. Looked up from germline, CDR1 is LGHDT and CDR2 is YNNKEL (reference sequence). CDR3 sequence reads: CASSQDLGGTGNQPQHF. The CDR3 nucleotides read TGTGCCAGCAGCCAAGATCTCGGCGGGACGGGCAATCAGCCCCAGCATTTT.

The rearrangement links TRBV28 to TRBJ1-6; D gene ambiguous. Germline V gene lookup returns CDR1 MDHEN and CDR2 SYDVKM. V gave up 2 bases and J gave up 4 bases, with 9 bases separating them. The CDR3 totals 15 residues. The CDR3, as DNA: TGTGCCAGCAGTTTACAAGGGTTATATAATTCACCCCTCCACTTT. Its translation: CASSLQGLYNSPLHF.

The chain carries TRBV11-1 and TRBJ2-1; 8 nucleotides match TRBD1. The CDR3 covers 16 residues. Trimming took 1 base from V and 5 from J; bases not matched to a gene: 7. In germline, CDR1 is SGHAT, CDR2 FQDESV (reference sequence). DNA for the CDR3: TGTGCCAGCAGCTTAGGGGTGACAGGGGCGAACAATGAGCAGTTCTTC. Translation gives CASSLGVTGANNEQFF. Together with reference TRBV11-1 and TRBJ2-1, the CDR3 gives the full variable domain: EAEVAQSPRYKITEKSQAVAFWCDPISGHATLYWYRQILGQGPELLVQFQDESVVDDSQLPKDRFSAERLKGVDSTLKIQPAELGDSAMYLCASSLGVTGANNEQFFGPGTRLTVL.

This clone was seen more than once but under ten times. The V gene is TRBV7-2, the J gene TRBJ2-4; D might be TRBD1 or TRBD2, each matching 5 bases. The CDR3 contains 16 residues. V was trimmed by 5 bases and J by 3 bases, leaving 17 bases between them. Per germline, CDR1 SGHTA and CDR2 FQGNSA. CDR3 sequence (DNA): TGTGCCAGCAGCCCCGGGACGCAAAGCAGCAAAAACATTCAGTACTTC. Its translation is CASSPGTQSSKNIQYF.

The chain combines TRBV6-1 with TRBJ1-3, with a possible D match to TRBD1 (6 bases). Germline values: CDR1 MNHNS, CDR2 SASEGT. V gave up 3 bases and J gave up 2 bases, with 8 bases separating them. This CDR3 has 14 amino acids. The chain's CDR3 is CASSEGHPGNTIYF. DNA of the CDR3: TGTGCCAGCAGTGAGGGACATCCTGGAAACACCATATATTTT.

The V gene is TRBV9, the J gene TRBJ1-4, with D perhaps matching TRBD1 (6 bases). The CDR3 runs 14 residues. CDR1 and CDR2 (germline): SGDLS, YYNGEE. Trimming removed 7 bases from V and 8 bases from J, with 18 bases in between. The CDR3 sequence: CASGGGAEEEKLFF. The CDR3 bases are TGTGCCAGCGGAGGGGGGGCGGAAGAAGAAAAACTGTTTTTT. Based on the CDR3 plus reference TRBV9 and TRBJ1-4, the full variable domain is DSGVTQTPKHLITATGQRVTLRCSPRSGDLSVYWYQQSLDQGLQFLIQYYNGEERAKGNILERFSAQQFPDLHSELNLSSLELGDSALYFCASGGGAEEEKLFFGSGTQLSVL.

Points on this clone: One end of the junction does not line up with germline, which may come from a read error. The V and J genes are TRBV11-1 and TRBJ2-7; 10 nucleotides agree with TRBD2. Germline lookup yields CDR1 SGHAT and CDR2 FQDESV (reference sequence). The CDR3 has 15 residues. This CDR3 is CASSRTGSGRAPIDF. The DNA for the CDR3 is TGTGCCAGCAGCCGTACGGGGAGCGGGAGGGCCCCCATCGACTTC.

The CDR3 DNA reads TGCGCCAGCAGCCCGGACACGGGATTTTCACCCCTCCACTTT. Protein: CASSPDTGFSPLHF. The rearrangement links TRBV5-1 to TRBJ1-6; TRBD1 might be the D (5 bases). Trimming took off 4 bases at V and 9 bases at J, with 14 bases between the two ends. The CDR3 runs to 14 residues. Germline assignment: CDR1 SGHRS and CDR2 YFSETQ.

The chain couples TRBV7-2 to TRBJ1-2, with D possibly matching TRBD1 (5 bases). Germline CDR1 reads SGHTA; CDR2 reads FQGNSA. The CDR3 covers 15 residues. V lost 1 base, J lost 2 bases, and 11 bases lay in between. The CDR3 nucleotides are TGTGCCAGCAGCTTAGATTCCGGGACGAACTATGGCTACACCTTC. Translated: CASSLDSGTNYGYTF.

V gene TRBV28 combines with J gene TRBJ2-7; no clear D gene. Per the germline V gene, CDR1 is MDHEN and CDR2 is SYDVKM. V was cut by 5 bases and J by 3 bases, with 14 bases left in between. CDR3 size: 14 residues. The CDR3 sequence: CASSGPFYFYEQYF. The CDR3 coding sequence is TGTGCCAGCAGTGGGCCCTTCTACTTCTACGAGCAGTACTTC. The whole variable domain, filled in from reference TRBV28 and TRBJ2-7, reads DVKVTQSSRYLVKRTGEKVFLECVQDMDHENMFWYRQDPGLGLRLIYFSYDVKMKEKGDIPEGYSVSREKKERFSLILESASTNQTSMYLCASSGPFYFYEQYFGPGTRLTVT.

The chain uses TRBV9 and TRBJ2-7; 7 nucleotides agree with TRBD2. This CDR3 region has 16 residues. V gave up 3 bases and J gave up 5 bases; unmatched junction bases: 14. Germline V gene lookup returns CDR1 SGDLS and CDR2 YYNGEE. The CDR3 here is CASSDPSAGVGHEQYF. The CDR3 nucleotides are TGTGCCAGCAGCGACCCTTCGGCGGGAGTTGGGCACGAGCAGTACTTC. The full variable domain, completed using reference TRBV9 and TRBJ2-7, is DSGVTQTPKHLITATGQRVTLRCSPRSGDLSVYWYQQSLDQGLQFLIQYYNGEERAKGNILERFSAQQFPDLHSELNLSSLELGDSALYFCASSDPSAGVGHEQYFGPGTRLTVT.

The rearrangement links TRBV7-8 to TRBJ2-6; perhaps TRBD2 as D (5 bases). Germline V gene sequence: CDR1 SGHVS, CDR2 FQNEAQ. CDR3 length equals 14 residues. Between the trimmed V and J ends, which lost 1 base and 9 bases, there was a span of 10 bases. CDR3 nucleotides: TGTGCCAGCAGCTTAGTAACGGGGATCAACGTCCTGACTTTC. Protein product: CASSLVTGINVLTF. Full variable domain (rest looked up from reference TRBV7-8 and TRBJ2-6): GAGVSQSPRYKVAKRGQDVALRCDPISGHVSLFWYQQALGQGPEFLTYFQNEAQLDKSGLPSDRFFAERPEGSVSTLKIQRTQQEDSAVYLCASSLVTGINVLTFGAGSRLTVL.

V is TRBV2 and J is TRBJ1-5, with D possibly TRBD1 on 5 matching bases. CDR1 and CDR2 from the germline V gene are SNHLY and FYNNEI. This CDR3 is built from 16 residues. Trimming stripped 6 bases from V and 2 bases from J, with 17 bases between. DNA for the CDR3: TGTGCCAGCAGACCGGGGCCCGGAGGGGGCAATCAGCCCCAGCATTTT. Translated: CASRPGPGGGNQPQHF.

The V call is TRBV19, the J call TRBJ1-5, with 9 bases that match TRBD1. CDR1 LNHDA and CDR2 SQIVND come from the germline V gene (reference sequence). The CDR3 totals 15 residues. J gave up 6 bases and V 6 bases, and 9 bases lay outside the gene matches. In nucleotides, the CDR3 is TGTGCCAGTAGCCTGCGGACAGGGGAGGTTCAGCCCCAGCATTTT. The encoded protein is CASSLRTGEVQPQHF.

This chain links TRBV30 with TRBJ2-7, with 7 bases that match TRBD2. The V gene end was trimmed by 3 bases and the J gene end by 9 bases; junction bases not matched to a gene: 8. This CDR3 comprises 12 residues. Germline CDR1 GTSNPN, CDR2 SVGIG (reference sequence). CDR3 coding DNA: TGTGCCTGGAGGCCGTCGGGGGGTTTGCAGTACTTC. It specifies CAWRPSGGLQYF.